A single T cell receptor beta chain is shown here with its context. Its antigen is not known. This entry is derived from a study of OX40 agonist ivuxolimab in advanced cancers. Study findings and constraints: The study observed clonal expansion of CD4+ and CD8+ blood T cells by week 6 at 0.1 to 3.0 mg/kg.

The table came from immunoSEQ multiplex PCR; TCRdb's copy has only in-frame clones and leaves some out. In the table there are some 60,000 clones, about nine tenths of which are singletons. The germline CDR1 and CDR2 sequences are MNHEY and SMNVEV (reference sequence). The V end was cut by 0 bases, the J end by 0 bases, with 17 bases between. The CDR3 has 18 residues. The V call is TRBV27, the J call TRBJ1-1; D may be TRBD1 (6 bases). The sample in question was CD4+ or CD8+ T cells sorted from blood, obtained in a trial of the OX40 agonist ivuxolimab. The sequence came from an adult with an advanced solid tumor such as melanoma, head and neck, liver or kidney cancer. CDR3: CASSLSTGTPTLNTEAFF. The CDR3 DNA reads TGTGCCAGCAGTTTATCTACCGGGACACCAACCTTGAACACTGAAGCTTTCTTT.